This is a list of T cell receptor beta chains from one sample in a study of metastatic and nonmetastatic thyroid tumors. TCRdb re-analyzed the PCR reads through MiXCR. In the table there are approximately 44,000 clones, 28% of which are singletons. Sequencing was done on a sample of blood. The receptors originated from a male donor with papillary thyroid cancer or a benign thyroid nodule (not recorded which). Some clones in this sample may be carry-over from other donors' samples. The CDR3 runs from the conserved cysteine through the conserved F or W. The order of the fields is J gene, D gene, V gene, clone size, CDR3 length, CDR3 protein, CDR3 DNA. A D gene is named only where the DNA matches it firmly. Some rows have no size entry. The others give once, few or many, or a class for an expanded clone.

J gene: TRBJ2-7; D gene: TRBD2; V gene: TRBV7-8; clone size: few; CDR3 length: 13; CDR3 protein: CASSLAGGNEQYF; CDR3 DNA: TGTGCCAGCAGCTTAGCGGGAGGGAACGAGCAGTACTTC
J gene: TRBJ2-2; D gene: TRBD1; V gene: TRBV6-2/TRBV6-3; clone size: .; CDR3 length: 16; CDR3 protein: CDSRNLRDRDAGELFF; CDR3 DNA: TGTGACAGCAGAAACCTCCGGGACAGGGATGCCGGGGAGCTGTTTTTT
J gene: TRBJ2-3; D gene: TRBD2; V gene: TRBV20-1; clone size: .; CDR3 length: 13; CDR3 protein: CSARPIAGDTQYF; CDR3 DNA: TGCAGTGCCCGCCCGATAGCGGGAGATACGCAGTATTTT
J gene: TRBJ2-2; D gene: TRBD1; V gene: TRBV18; clone size: .; CDR3 length: 16; CDR3 protein: CASSPRTGPDTVELFF; CDR3 DNA: TGTGCCAGCTCACCCCGGACAGGTCCCGATACCGTGGAGCTGTTTTTT
J gene: TRBJ1-5; D gene: .; V gene: TRBV6-2/TRBV6-3; clone size: .; CDR3 length: 14; CDR3 protein: CASSYVTSTDTQHF; CDR3 DNA: TGTGCCAGCAGTTACGTGACTAGCACAGATACGCAGCATTTT
J gene: TRBJ2-7; D gene: TRBD2; V gene: TRBV6-5; clone size: .; CDR3 length: 15; CDR3 protein: CASSYSTSGKYEQYF; CDR3 DNA: TGTGCCAGCAGTTACTCGACTAGCGGAAAGTACGAGCAGTACTTC
J gene: TRBJ2-1; D gene: TRBD2; V gene: TRBV18; clone size: .; CDR3 length: 17; CDR3 protein: CASSPPAAGGLYNEQFF; CDR3 DNA: TGTGCCAGCTCACCACCGGCAGCGGGGGGACTCTACAATGAGCAGTTCTTC
J gene: TRBJ2-7; D gene: .; V gene: TRBV25-1; clone size: few; CDR3 length: 13; CDR3 protein: CASSDWRGYEQYF; CDR3 DNA: TGTGCCAGCAGTGACTGGCGTGGCTACGAGCAGTACTTC
J gene: TRBJ2-1; D gene: TRBD2; V gene: TRBV6-1; clone size: medium-sized; CDR3 length: 16; CDR3 protein: CASEGLAGDVGNEQFF; CDR3 DNA: TGTGCCAGCGAAGGACTAGCGGGAGATGTTGGCAATGAGCAGTTCTTC
J gene: TRBJ2-2; D gene: .; V gene: TRBV7-9; clone size: many; CDR3 length: 14; CDR3 protein: CASSLKSNTGELFF; CDR3 DNA: TGTGCCAGCAGCTTAAAGTCAAACACCGGGGAGCTGTTTTTT
J gene: TRBJ2-1; D gene: .; V gene: TRBV11-2; clone size: .; CDR3 length: 15; CDR3 protein: CASSFGGSSYNDLFF; CDR3 DNA: TGTGCCAGCAGCTTCGGTGGCAGCTCCTACAATGACCTGTTCTTC
J gene: TRBJ1-3; D gene: TRBD1; V gene: TRBV15; clone size: few; CDR3 length: 17; CDR3 protein: CATSRKGQGVSGNTIYF; CDR3 DNA: TGTGCCACCAGCAGAAAAGGACAGGGGGTATCTGGAAACACCATATATTTT
J gene: TRBJ2-7; D gene: .; V gene: TRBV18; clone size: many; CDR3 length: 14; CDR3 protein: CASSQSIDSYEQYF; CDR3 DNA: TGTGCCAGCTCCCAAAGCATCGACAGCTACGAGCAGTACTTC
J gene: TRBJ2-7; D gene: .; V gene: TRBV5-1; clone size: .; CDR3 length: 13; CDR3 protein: CAISWSPGYEQYF; CDR3 DNA: TGCGCCATCAGCTGGTCGCCGGGATACGAGCAGTACTTC
J gene: TRBJ2-7; D gene: .; V gene: TRBV7-2; clone size: .; CDR3 length: 14; CDR3 protein: CASSLNTGSYEQYF; CDR3 DNA: TGTGCCAGCAGCTTAAATACAGGCTCCTACGAGCAGTACTTC
J gene: TRBJ2-1; D gene: .; V gene: TRBV9; clone size: many; CDR3 length: 13; CDR3 protein: CASSVIGSKEQFF; CDR3 DNA: TGTGCCAGCAGCGTAATAGGGTCAAAGGAGCAGTTCTTC
J gene: TRBJ1-5; D gene: .; V gene: TRBV28; clone size: many; CDR3 length: 15; CDR3 protein: CASSLIGGPNQPQHF; CDR3 DNA: TGTGCCAGCAGTTTAATCGGGGGGCCGAATCAGCCCCAGCATTTT
J gene: TRBJ1-2; D gene: .; V gene: TRBV10-3; clone size: many; CDR3 length: 10; CDR3 protein: CAISDSGYTF; CDR3 DNA: TGTGCCATCAGTGACAGTGGCTACACCTTC
J gene: TRBJ1-5; D gene: .; V gene: TRBV2; clone size: few; CDR3 length: 13; CDR3 protein: CASSEGAAQPQHF; CDR3 DNA: TGTGCCAGCAGTGAAGGGGCAGCTCAGCCCCAGCATTTT
J gene: TRBJ2-5; D gene: TRBD1; V gene: TRBV6-1; clone size: .; CDR3 length: 15; CDR3 protein: CASSPGTGYGETQYF; CDR3 DNA: TGTGCCAGCAGTCCCGGGACAGGGTACGGGGAGACCCAGTACTTC
J gene: TRBJ2-5; D gene: .; V gene: TRBV30; clone size: .; CDR3 length: 14; CDR3 protein: CAWSVQVIVETQYF; CDR3 DNA: TGTGCCTGGAGTGTACAGGTCATTGTTGAGACCCAGTACTTC
J gene: TRBJ2-7; D gene: TRBD2; V gene: TRBV20-1; clone size: once; CDR3 length: 15; CDR3 protein: CSVRASAGAVYDQYF; CDR3 DNA: TGCAGTGTGAGGGCCTCTGCGGGAGCCGTCTACGACCAGTACTTC
J gene: TRBJ1-3; D gene: .; V gene: TRBV28; clone size: .; CDR3 length: 16; CDR3 protein: CASSPLASRSGNTIYF; CDR3 DNA: TGTGCCAGCAGCCCCCTGGCCTCCCGCTCTGGAAACACCATATATTTT
J gene: TRBJ2-3; D gene: TRBD2; V gene: TRBV30; clone size: many; CDR3 length: 15; CDR3 protein: CAWSLGGGRTDTQYF; CDR3 DNA: TGTGCCTGGAGTCTGGGCGGGGGACGTACAGATACGCAGTATTTT
J gene: TRBJ2-1; D gene: TRBD2; V gene: TRBV2; clone size: many; CDR3 length: 15; CDR3 protein: CASSVGLAGNNEQFF; CDR3 DNA: TGTGCCAGCAGTGTCGGCCTAGCGGGGAACAATGAGCAGTTCTTC
J gene: TRBJ2-5; D gene: TRBD1; V gene: TRBV29-1; clone size: many; CDR3 length: 13; CDR3 protein: CSVGQGPGETQYF; CDR3 DNA: TGCAGCGTTGGACAGGGCCCGGGGGAGACCCAGTACTTC
J gene: TRBJ1-1; D gene: TRBD1; V gene: TRBV6-4; clone size: many; CDR3 length: 13; CDR3 protein: CVSVGQGYTEAFF; CDR3 DNA: TGTGTCAGCGTGGGACAGGGATATACTGAAGCTTTCTTT
J gene: TRBJ1-1; D gene: .; V gene: TRBV28; clone size: many; CDR3 length: 15; CDR3 protein: CASTFAGGANTEAFF; CDR3 DNA: TGTGCCAGCACCTTCGCCGGTGGAGCGAACACTGAAGCTTTCTTT
J gene: TRBJ2-5; D gene: .; V gene: TRBV2; clone size: many; CDR3 length: 12; CDR3 protein: CASNGDKETQYF; CDR3 DNA: TGTGCCAGCAATGGGGATAAAGAGACCCAGTACTTC
J gene: TRBJ2-5; D gene: TRBD2; V gene: TRBV20-1; clone size: many; CDR3 length: 13; CDR3 protein: CSARAGEWETQYF; CDR3 DNA: TGCAGTGCTAGGGCGGGAGAGTGGGAGACCCAGTACTTC
J gene: TRBJ1-1; D gene: .; V gene: TRBV7-8; clone size: .; CDR3 length: 15; CDR3 protein: CASSLRGRVNTEAFF; CDR3 DNA: TGTGCCAGCAGCTTACGCGGCCGGGTGAACACTGAAGCTTTCTTT